This T cell receptor beta chain derives from a study of T cell responses to AZD1222 COVID-19 vaccine. Details on this clone: Its antigen is still unknown.

TCRdb's table, derived via immunoSEQ multiplex PCR, lists solely in-frame clones and lacks some. In the table there are 140,000 or so clones, more than 70% of which are singletons. Study-wide results and caveats: Clonal diversity may have been underestimated, and the donors were mostly white British, with more females than males.

The junction had 4 bases not matched to a gene; V was cut back by 0 bases and J by 3 bases. In germline, CDR1 is ENHRY, CDR2 SYGVKD. This CDR3 is built from 15 residues. The sample consisted of peripheral blood, taken 28 days after the second AZD1222 dose. This sequence was found in an adult who received the AZD1222 COVID-19 vaccine. This chain joins TRBV10-3 and TRBJ2-7; TRBD1 aligns across 8 bases. DNA of the CDR3: TGTGCCATCAGTGAGTCGACCGGGACAGGCTACGAGCAGTACTTC. It is translated as CAISESTGTGYEQYF.